The 10 T cell receptor beta chains below come from one sample, sequenced in a study of blood T cell repertoires in COVID-19. Only in-frame clones appear in the TCRdb table, and some are missing; sequencing was by immunoSEQ multiplex PCR. The table records about 73,000 clones, 80% to 90% of them present only once. The sequencing sample was made of peripheral blood. These receptors were taken from an elderly man with acute or convalescent COVID-19.

V and J are TRBV3-1 (or the pseudogene TRBV3-2) and TRBJ2-2; 9 bases map to TRBD2. The CDR3 has 15 amino acids. Germline V gives CDR1 LGHDT, CDR2 YNNKEL (reference sequence). Trimming at V came to 2 bases and at J to 5 bases, leaving 3 bases not matched to a gene. DNA of the CDR3: TGTGCCAGCAGCCAAAGAACTAGCGGGACCGGGGAGCTGTTTTTT. Its protein product is CASSQRTSGTGELFF.

Only one count was recorded for this clone. The V and J genes are TRBV29-1 and TRBJ2-3, with 15 bases matching TRBD2. CDR1 is SQVTM and CDR2 is ANQGSEA in the germline V gene. The CDR3 spans 16 residues. The V gene end was trimmed by 6 bases and the J gene end by 5 bases; junction bases not matched to a gene: 9. The CDR3 is CSVGRTSGGAIDTQYF. The CDR3 DNA reads as TGCAGCGTCGGTCGGACTAGCGGGGGGGCAATAGATACGCAGTATTTT.

The chain joins TRBV5-4 to TRBJ2-7, with D possibly matching TRBD2 (5 bases). CDR3 size: 12 residues. V was clipped by 0 bases and J by 6 bases, with 7 bases between them. Germline V CDR1 and CDR2: SGHNT, YYREEE (reference sequence). The CDR3 sequence: CASSLEAGEQYF. Here the CDR3 DNA reads TGTGCCAGCAGCTTGGAGGCGGGCGAGCAGTACTTC.

The chain combines TRBV6-2 or TRBV6-3 with TRBJ2-3; 11 bases are a match to TRBD2. Trimming cost V 4 bases and J 5 bases; bases outside gene matches: 14. This CDR3 is 18 amino acids long. The V gene's germline CDR1 is MNHEY and CDR2 SVGEGT. The CDR3 DNA sequence: TGTGCCAGCAGTTGGGACCGTGATAGCGGGAGGGCCTTAGATACGCAGTATTTT. This encodes CASSWDRDSGRALDTQYF.

CDR3 coding DNA: TGTGCCAGCTCACCAGAAGGACAGCCGCTCGAAGCTTTCTTT. Protein sequence: CASSPEGQPLEAFF. The chain couples TRBV18 to TRBJ1-1, with a weak D call TRBD1 (6 bases). The length of the CDR3 is 14 residues. Trimming pared 2 bases from V and 8 bases from J, leaving 15 bases between. Germline-derived CDR1 and CDR2 are KGHSH and LQKENI.

The chain uses TRBV30 and TRBJ2-3; D is perhaps TRBD1 (5 bases). Trimming cost V 8 bases and J 1 base, with 10 bases left between them. This CDR3 has 12 residues. Per the germline V gene, CDR1 is GTSNPN and CDR2 is SVGIG (reference sequence). The DNA for the CDR3 is TGTGCCGGACATCTAGGCACAGATACGCAGTATTTT. Its protein product is CAGHLGTDTQYF.

The rearrangement links TRBV5-1 to TRBJ1-5, with unresolved D. V was cut by 0 bases and J by 2 bases, with 18 bases left in between. The germline gives CDR1 SGHRS, CDR2 YFSETQ. The CDR3 sequence is 18 residues long. CDR3 region: CASSLAPKGLQRNQPQHF. The CDR3 DNA reads as TGCGCCAGCAGCTTGGCTCCAAAAGGACTTCAGCGCAATCAGCCCCAGCATTTT.

The chain has TRBV6-5 and TRBJ1-4; D ambiguous. Trimming removed 3 bases from V and 0 bases from J, with 8 bases in between. This CDR3 is 15 amino acids long. Germline V gene sequence: CDR1 MNHEY, CDR2 SVGAGI. The CDR3 here is CASSYTAPTNEKLFF. CDR3 in DNA: TGTGCCAGCAGTTATACAGCACCAACTAATGAAAAACTGTTTTTT.

CDR3 region: CASSATYRGTAFF. CDR3 nucleotides: TGTGCCAGCAGCGCCACCTACAGGGGAACAGCTTTCTTT. The chain has TRBV9 and TRBJ1-1; 7 nucleotides agree with TRBD1. The germline CDR1 and CDR2 sequences are SGDLS and YYNGEE. This CDR3 has 13 residues. Losses at the gene ends were 3 bases for V and 10 bases for J; bases not matched to a gene: 9.

DNA of the CDR3: TGCGCCAGCAGCGACGAAACAGGGTTCCCAGATACGCAGTATTTT. It yields the protein CASSDETGFPDTQYF. The chain uses TRBV5-1 and TRBJ2-3; weak D call: TRBD1 (6 bases). CDR3 length equals 15 residues. Germline-derived CDR1 and CDR2 are SGHRS and YFSETQ. Trimming took off 4 bases at V and 4 bases at J, with 16 bases between the two ends.